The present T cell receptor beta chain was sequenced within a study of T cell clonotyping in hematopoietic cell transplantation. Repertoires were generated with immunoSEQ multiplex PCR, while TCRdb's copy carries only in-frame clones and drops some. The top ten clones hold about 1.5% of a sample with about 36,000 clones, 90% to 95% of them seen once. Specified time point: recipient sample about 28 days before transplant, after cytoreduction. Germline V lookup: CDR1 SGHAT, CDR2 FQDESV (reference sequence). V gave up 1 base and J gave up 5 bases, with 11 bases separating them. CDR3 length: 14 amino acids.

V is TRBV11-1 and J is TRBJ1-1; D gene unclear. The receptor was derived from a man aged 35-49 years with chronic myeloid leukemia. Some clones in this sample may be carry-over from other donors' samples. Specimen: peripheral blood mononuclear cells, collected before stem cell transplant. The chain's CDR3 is CASSLGGMQTEAFF. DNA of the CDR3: TGTGCCAGCAGCTTAGGGGGAATGCAGACTGAAGCTTTCTTT.